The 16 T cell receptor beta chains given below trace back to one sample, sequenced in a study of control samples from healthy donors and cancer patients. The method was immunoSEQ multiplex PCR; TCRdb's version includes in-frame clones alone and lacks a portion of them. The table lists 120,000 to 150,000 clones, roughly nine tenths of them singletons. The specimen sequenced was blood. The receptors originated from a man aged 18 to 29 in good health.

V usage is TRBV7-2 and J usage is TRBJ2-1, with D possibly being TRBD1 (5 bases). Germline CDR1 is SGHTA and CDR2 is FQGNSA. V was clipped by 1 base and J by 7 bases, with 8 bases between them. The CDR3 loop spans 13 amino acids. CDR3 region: CASSLGNRNEQFF. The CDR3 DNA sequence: TGTGCCAGCAGCTTAGGTAACAGGAATGAGCAGTTCTTC.

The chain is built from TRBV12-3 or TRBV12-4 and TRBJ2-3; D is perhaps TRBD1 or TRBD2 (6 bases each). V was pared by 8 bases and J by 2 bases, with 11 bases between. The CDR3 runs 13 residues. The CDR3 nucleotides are TGTGCCAGCGATAGGGGGGCCACAGATACGCAGTATTTT. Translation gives CASDRGATDTQYF.

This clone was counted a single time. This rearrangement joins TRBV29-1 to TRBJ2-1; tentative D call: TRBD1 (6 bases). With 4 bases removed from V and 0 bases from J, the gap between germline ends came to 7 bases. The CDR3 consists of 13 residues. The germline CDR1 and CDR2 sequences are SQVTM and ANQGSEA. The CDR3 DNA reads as TGCAGCGTTGCAGGGGCCTCCTACAATGAGCAGTTCTTC. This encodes CSVAGASYNEQFF.

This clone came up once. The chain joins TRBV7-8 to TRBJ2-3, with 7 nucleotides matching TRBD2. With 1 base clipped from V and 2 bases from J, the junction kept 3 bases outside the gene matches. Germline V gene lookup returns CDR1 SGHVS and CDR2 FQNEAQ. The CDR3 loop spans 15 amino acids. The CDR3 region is CASSLVRGTTDTQYF. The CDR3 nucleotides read TGTGCCAGCAGCTTAGTGCGGGGGACCACAGATACGCAGTATTTT.

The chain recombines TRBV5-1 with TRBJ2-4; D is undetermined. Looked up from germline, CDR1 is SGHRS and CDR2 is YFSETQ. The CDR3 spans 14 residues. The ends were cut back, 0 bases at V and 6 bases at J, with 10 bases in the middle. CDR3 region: CASSLGATRNIQYF. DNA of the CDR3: TGCGCCAGCAGCTTGGGGGCAACCAGAAACATTCAGTACTTC.

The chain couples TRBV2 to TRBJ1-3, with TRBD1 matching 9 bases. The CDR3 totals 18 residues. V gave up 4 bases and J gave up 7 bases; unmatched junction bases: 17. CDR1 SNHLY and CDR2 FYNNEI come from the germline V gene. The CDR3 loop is CASSAVLSGTGTGNTIYF. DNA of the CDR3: TGTGCCAGCAGTGCCGTGCTATCCGGGACAGGGACCGGCAACACCATATATTTT.

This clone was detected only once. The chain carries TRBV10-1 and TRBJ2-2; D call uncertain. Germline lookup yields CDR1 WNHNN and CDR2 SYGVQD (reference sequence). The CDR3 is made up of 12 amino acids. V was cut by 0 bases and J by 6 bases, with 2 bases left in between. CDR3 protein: CASSESAGELFF. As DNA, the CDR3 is TGCGCCAGCAGTGAGTCGGCCGGGGAGCTGTTTTTT.

The CDR3, as DNA: TGTGCCAGCAGCAACCGGGACGGCTCCTACGAGCAGTACTTC. Translation: CASSNRDGSYEQYF. The gene calls are TRBV7-2 and TRBJ2-7; the D gene could be TRBD1 or TRBD2 (5 bases each). Per germline, CDR1 SGHTA and CDR2 FQGNSA. The CDR3 covers 14 residues. Trimming pared 5 bases from V and 0 bases from J, leaving 11 bases between.

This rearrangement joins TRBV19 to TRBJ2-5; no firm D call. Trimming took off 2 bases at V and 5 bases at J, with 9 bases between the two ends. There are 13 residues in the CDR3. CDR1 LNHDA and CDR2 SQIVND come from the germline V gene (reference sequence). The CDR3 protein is CASSISSRETQYF. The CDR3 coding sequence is TGTGCCAGTAGTATATCCAGCCGGGAGACCCAGTACTTC.

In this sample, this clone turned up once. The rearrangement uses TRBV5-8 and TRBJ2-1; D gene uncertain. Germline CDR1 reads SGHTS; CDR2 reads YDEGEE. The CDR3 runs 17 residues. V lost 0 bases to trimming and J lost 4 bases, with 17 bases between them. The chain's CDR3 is CASSLVVYGWSYNEQFF. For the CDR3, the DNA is TGTGCCAGCAGCTTGGTCGTATATGGGTGGTCGTACAATGAGCAGTTCTTC.

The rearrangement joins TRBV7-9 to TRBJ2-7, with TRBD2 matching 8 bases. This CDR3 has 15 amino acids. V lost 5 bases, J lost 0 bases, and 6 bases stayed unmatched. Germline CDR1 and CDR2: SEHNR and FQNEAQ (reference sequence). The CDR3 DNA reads TGTGCCAGCAGCCCGGGGGGGGTAGCCTCCTACGAGCAGTACTTC. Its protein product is CASSPGGVASYEQYF.

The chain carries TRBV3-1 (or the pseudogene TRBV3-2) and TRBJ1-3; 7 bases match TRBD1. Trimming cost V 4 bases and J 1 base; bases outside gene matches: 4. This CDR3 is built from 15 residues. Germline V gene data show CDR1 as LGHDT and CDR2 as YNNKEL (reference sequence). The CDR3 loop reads CASSLQTGSGNTIYF. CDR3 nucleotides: TGTGCCAGCAGCCTCCAGACAGGGTCTGGAAACACCATATATTTT.

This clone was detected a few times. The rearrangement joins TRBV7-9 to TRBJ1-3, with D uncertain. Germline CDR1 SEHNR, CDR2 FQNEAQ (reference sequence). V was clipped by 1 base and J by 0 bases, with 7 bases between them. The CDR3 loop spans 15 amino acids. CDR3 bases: TGTGCCAGCAGCTTAGTTCCAGTCTCTGGAAACACCATATATTTT. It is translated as CASSLVPVSGNTIYF.

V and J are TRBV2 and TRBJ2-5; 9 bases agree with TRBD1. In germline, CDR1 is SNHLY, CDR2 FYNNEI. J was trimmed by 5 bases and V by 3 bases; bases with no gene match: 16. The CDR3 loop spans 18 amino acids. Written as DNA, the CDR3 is TGTGCCAGCAGTGATAGGGTCACCGGGACAGGGATTATTGAGACCCAGTACTTC. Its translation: CASSDRVTGTGIIETQYF. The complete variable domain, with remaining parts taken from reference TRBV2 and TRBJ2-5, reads EPEVTQTPSHQVTQMGQEVILRCVPISNHLYFYWYRQILGQKVEFLVSFYNNEISEKSEIFDDQFSVERPDGSNFTLKIRSTKLEDSAMYFCASSDRVTGTGIIETQYFGPGTRLLVL.

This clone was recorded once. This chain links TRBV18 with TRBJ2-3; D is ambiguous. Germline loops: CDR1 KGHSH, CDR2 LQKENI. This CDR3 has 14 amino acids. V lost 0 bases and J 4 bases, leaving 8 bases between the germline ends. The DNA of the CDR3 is TGTGCCAGCTCACCACCGGCTTATTCAGATACGCAGTATTTT. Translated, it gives CASSPPAYSDTQYF.

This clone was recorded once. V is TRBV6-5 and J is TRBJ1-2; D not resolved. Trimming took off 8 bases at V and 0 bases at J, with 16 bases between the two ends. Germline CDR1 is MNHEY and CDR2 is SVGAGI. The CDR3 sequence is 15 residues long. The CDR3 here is CASGREASPNYGYTF. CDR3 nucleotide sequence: TGTGCCAGCGGAAGGGAGGCGAGCCCTAACTATGGCTACACCTTC.